A selection of T cell receptor beta chains follows, all from one sample in a study of human T cells and chemical hapten exposure. One entry per CDR3 protein, called by TCRdb with MiXCR from the RACE reads. The sample holds 85,000 or so distinct CDR3 sequences; about 11% are singletons and the top ten take around 4.4%. The material was whole blood, obtained in connection with sensitization to the hapten diphenylcyclopropenone (DPC). These receptors all come from a woman in her forties or fifties with alopecia areata. Some clones in this sample may be carry-over from other donors' samples. Both conserved end residues are part of each CDR3. The D gene is left open where the match is weak. Only some rows state a clone size, as once, few, many or a class for expanded clones.

V gene	J gene	D gene	clone size	CDR3 DNA	CDR3 protein
TRBV29-1	TRBJ1-2	TRBD1	many	TGCAGCGTCCGATCAGGGGGCGGCTATGGCTACACCTTC	CSVRSGGGYGYTF
TRBV20-1	TRBJ1-2	NA	many	TGCAGTGCCGTGGACTATAATCGCCGAGGAACTAACTATGGCTACACCTTC	CSAVDYNRRGTNYGYTF
TRBV2	TRBJ2-1	TRBD2	few	TGTGCCAGCAGTGAAGAAGCGGGAGGGTCCAATGAGCAGTTCTTC	CASSEEAGGSNEQFF
TRBV2	TRBJ1-6	NA	NA	TGTGCCAGCAGTGATCAGTTGGATTCACCCCTCCACTTT	CASSDQLDSPLHF
TRBV28	TRBJ1-2	NA	many	TGTGCCAGCAGTTTATCGGACCCGAGATATGGCTACACCTTC	CASSLSDPRYGYTF
TRBV20-1	TRBJ1-5	NA	NA	TGCAGTGCTATGATTGGCAGGGGTAATCAGCCCCAGCATTTT	CSAMIGRGNQPQHF
TRBV7-8	TRBJ1-4	NA	few	TGTGCCAGCAGCTCCGGGGCTTTGAGGGAAAAACTGTTTTTT	CASSSGALREKLFF
TRBV4-1	TRBJ2-3	NA	NA	TGCGCCAGCAGCCAAGTGAAGGGTCTGGAGCTCCGCACAGATACGCAGTATTTT	CASSQVKGLELRTDTQYF
TRBV7-8	TRBJ2-2	NA	many	TGTGCCAGCAGCTTTACAGACCTTAACACCGGGGAGCTGTTTTTT	CASSFTDLNTGELFF
TRBV2	TRBJ1-2	TRBD1	many	TGTGCCAGCAGGGACAGGGGCTATGGCTACACCTTC	CASRDRGYGYTF
TRBV7-7	TRBJ1-3	NA	NA	TGTGCCAGCAGCTTGACAGCACTCCCTGGAAACACCATATATTTT	CASSLTALPGNTIYF
TRBV9	TRBJ2-1	TRBD2	NA	TGTGCCAGCAGCGTGCAACTAGCGGAGATCGATGAGCGGTTCTTC	CASSVQLAEIDERFF
TRBV7-8	TRBJ2-7	TRBD2	many	TGTGCCAGCAGACGTAGCGGGAGGCCGAAGTACGAGCAGTACTTC	CASRRSGRPKYEQYF
TRBV29-1	TRBJ2-3	NA	many	TGCAGCGTTGTGCGGGGCACAGATACGCAGTATTTT	CSVVRGTDTQYF
TRBV5-1	TRBJ2-6	TRBD1	few	TGCGCCAGCAGCTTCGGTGTCGGCAGGGGGATGGCTGGGGCCAACGTCCTGACTTTC	CASSFGVGRGMAGANVLTF
TRBV7-9	TRBJ2-5	NA	few	TGTGCCAGCAGCTTAACCCGTGAGACCCAGTACTTC	CASSLTRETQYF
TRBV18	TRBJ1-5	NA	many	TGTGCCAGCTCACCAGGAACAGGGCGAATTCAGCCCCAGCATTTT	CASSPGTGRIQPQHF
TRBV5-6	TRBJ1-3	TRBD1	NA	TGTGCCAGCAGCAACAGGGGAGGGATCTCTGGAAACACCATATATTTT	CASSNRGGISGNTIYF
TRBV4-1	TRBJ2-3	NA	many	TGCGCCAGCAGCCGGGGGACTTTTAGCACAGATACGCAGTATTTT	CASSRGTFSTDTQYF
TRBV29-1	TRBJ2-6	TRBD2	many	TGCAGCGTCGAGGCTAGCGGGAGCTCTGGGGCCAACGTCCTGACTTTC	CSVEASGSSGANVLTF
TRBV7-8	TRBJ2-3	NA	few	TGTGCCAGCAGCTTGGGGACAACTAGCAAACCGGGCACAGATACGCAGTATTTT	CASSLGTTSKPGTDTQYF
TRBV5-1	TRBJ2-1	TRBD1	many	TGCGCCAGCAGCTTGGGGGACAGTCACAATGAGCAGTTCTTC	CASSLGDSHNEQFF